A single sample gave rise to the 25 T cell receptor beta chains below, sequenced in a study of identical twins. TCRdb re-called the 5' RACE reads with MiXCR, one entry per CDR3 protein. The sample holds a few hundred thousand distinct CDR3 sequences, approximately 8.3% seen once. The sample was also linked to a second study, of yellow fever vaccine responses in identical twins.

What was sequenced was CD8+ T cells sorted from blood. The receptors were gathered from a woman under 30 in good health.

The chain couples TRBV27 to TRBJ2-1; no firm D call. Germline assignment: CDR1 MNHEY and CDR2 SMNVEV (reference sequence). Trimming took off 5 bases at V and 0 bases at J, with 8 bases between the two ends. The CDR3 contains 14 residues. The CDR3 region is CASSILSSYNEQFF. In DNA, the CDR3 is TGTGCCAGCAGTATCCTCAGCTCCTACAATGAGCAGTTCTTC.

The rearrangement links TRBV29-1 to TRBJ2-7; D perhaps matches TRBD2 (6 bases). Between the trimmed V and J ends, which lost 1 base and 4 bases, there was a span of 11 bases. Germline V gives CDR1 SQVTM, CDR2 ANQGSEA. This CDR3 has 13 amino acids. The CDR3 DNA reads TGCAGCGTTGAAGTTTCGGGGGTGTACGAGCAGTACTTC. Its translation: CSVEVSGVYEQYF.

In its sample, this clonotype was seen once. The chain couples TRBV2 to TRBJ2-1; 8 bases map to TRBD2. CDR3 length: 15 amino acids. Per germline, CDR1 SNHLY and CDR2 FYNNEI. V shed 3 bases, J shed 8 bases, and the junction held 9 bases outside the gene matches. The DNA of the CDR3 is TGTGCCAGCAGTGAGAGGACTAGCTTGGAGGATGAGCAGTTCTTC. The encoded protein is CASSERTSLEDEQFF.

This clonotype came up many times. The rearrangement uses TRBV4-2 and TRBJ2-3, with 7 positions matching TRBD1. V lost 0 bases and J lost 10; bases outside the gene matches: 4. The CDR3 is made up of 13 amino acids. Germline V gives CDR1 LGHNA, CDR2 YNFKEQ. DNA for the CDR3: TGTGCCAGCAGCCAAGAAGGGGGCGCCGCGCAGTATTTT. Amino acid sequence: CASSQEGGAAQYF.

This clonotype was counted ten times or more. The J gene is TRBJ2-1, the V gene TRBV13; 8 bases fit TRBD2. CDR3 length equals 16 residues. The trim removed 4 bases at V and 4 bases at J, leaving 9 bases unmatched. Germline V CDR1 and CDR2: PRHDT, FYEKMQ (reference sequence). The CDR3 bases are TGTGCCAGCAGCTGGCCAACTAGCGGCCGGTACAATGAGCAGTTCTTC. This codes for CASSWPTSGRYNEQFF.

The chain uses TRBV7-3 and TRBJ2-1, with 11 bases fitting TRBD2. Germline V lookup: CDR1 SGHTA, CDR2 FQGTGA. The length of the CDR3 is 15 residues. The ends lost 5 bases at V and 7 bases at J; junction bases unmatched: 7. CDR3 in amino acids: CASSPTSGGGNEQFF. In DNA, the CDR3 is TGTGCCAGCAGCCCAACTAGCGGGGGAGGGAATGAGCAGTTCTTC.

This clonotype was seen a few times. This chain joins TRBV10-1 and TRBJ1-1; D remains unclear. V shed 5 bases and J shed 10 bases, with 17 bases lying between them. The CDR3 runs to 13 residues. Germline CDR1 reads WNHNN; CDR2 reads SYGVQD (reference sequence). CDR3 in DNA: TGCGCCAGCAGTATCACGACTGATGGGGTAGCTTTCTTT. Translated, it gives CASSITTDGVAFF.

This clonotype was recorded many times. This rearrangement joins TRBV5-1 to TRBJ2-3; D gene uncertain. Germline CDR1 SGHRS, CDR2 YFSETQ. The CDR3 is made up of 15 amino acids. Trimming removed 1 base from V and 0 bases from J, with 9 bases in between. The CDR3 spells CASSLYLGSTDTQYF. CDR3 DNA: TGCGCCAGCAGCTTGTATCTTGGTAGCACAGATACGCAGTATTTT.

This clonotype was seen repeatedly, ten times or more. As DNA, the CDR3 is TGCAGCGTTGAATCGGGGGACGGCACTGAAGCTTTCTTT. Translated, it gives CSVESGDGTEAFF. The chain is built from TRBV29-1 and TRBJ1-1; possibly TRBD1 for D (5 bases). V dropped 2 bases and J dropped 4 bases, with 11 bases sitting between them. CDR1 and CDR2 from the germline V gene are SQVTM and ANQGSEA. The CDR3 loop spans 13 amino acids.

The CDR3 region is CASSPRGPDADTQYF. The CDR3 DNA is TGTGCCAGCAGCCCAAGGGGGCCGGACGCAGATACGCAGTATTTT. The chain uses TRBV7-9 and TRBJ2-3; 7 bases agree with TRBD1. The CDR3 is made up of 15 amino acids. Trimming took 5 bases from V and 4 from J; bases not matched to a gene: 9. Germline-derived CDR1 and CDR2 are SEHNR and FQNEAQ (reference sequence). The full variable domain, its missing parts supplied by reference TRBV7-9 and TRBJ2-3, is DTGVSQNPRHKITKRGQNVTFRCDPISEHNRLYWYRQTLGQGPEFLTYFQNEAQLEKSRLLSDRFSAERPKGSFSTLEIQRTEQGDSAMYLCASSPRGPDADTQYFGPGTRLTVL.

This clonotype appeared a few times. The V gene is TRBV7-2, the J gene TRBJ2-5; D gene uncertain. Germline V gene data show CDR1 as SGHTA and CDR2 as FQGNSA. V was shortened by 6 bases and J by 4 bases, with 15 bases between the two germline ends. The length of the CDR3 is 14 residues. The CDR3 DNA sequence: TGTGCCAGCAGTAAACCGGGTGCTACAGAGACCCAGTACTTC. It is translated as CASSKPGATETQYF. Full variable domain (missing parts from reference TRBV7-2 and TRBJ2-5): GAGVSQSPSNKVTEKGKDVELRCDPISGHTALYWYRQSLGQGLEFLIYFQGNSAPDKSGLPSDRFSAERTGGSVSTLTIQRTQQEDSAVYLCASSKPGATETQYFGPGTRLLVL.

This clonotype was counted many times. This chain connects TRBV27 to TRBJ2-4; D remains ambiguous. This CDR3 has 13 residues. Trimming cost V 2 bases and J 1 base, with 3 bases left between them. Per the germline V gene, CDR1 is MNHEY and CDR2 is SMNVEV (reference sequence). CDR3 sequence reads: CASSLAAKNIQYF. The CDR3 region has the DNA TGTGCCAGCAGTTTAGCCGCCAAAAACATTCAGTACTTC.

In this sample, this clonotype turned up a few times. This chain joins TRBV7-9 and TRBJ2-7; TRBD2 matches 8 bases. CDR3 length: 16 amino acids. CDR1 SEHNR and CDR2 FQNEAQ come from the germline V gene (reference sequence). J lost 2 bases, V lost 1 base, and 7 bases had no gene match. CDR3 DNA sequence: TGTGCCAGCAGCTTAGTTTCACTAGCGGCTGCCTACGAGCAGTACTTC. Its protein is CASSLVSLAAAYEQYF.

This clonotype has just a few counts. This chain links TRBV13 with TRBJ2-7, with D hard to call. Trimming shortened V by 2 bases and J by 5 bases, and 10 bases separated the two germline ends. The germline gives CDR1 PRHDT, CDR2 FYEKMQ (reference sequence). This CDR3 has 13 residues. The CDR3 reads CASSLNPGDEQYF. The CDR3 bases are TGTGCCAGCAGCTTAAACCCTGGTGACGAGCAGTACTTC.

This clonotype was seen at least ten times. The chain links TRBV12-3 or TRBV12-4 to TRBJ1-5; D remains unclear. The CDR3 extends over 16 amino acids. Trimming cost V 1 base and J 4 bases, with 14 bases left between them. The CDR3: CASSLGLGRTNQPQHF. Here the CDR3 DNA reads TGTGCCAGCAGTTTAGGACTAGGACGGACGAATCAGCCCCAGCATTTT.

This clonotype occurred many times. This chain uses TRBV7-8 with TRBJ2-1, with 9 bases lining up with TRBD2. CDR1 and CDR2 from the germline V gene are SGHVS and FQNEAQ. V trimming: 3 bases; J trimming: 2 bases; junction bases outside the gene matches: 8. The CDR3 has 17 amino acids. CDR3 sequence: CASSLRTSSGTYNEQFF. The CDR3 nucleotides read TGTGCCAGCAGCTTGCGGACCTCTAGCGGGACCTACAATGAGCAGTTCTTC.

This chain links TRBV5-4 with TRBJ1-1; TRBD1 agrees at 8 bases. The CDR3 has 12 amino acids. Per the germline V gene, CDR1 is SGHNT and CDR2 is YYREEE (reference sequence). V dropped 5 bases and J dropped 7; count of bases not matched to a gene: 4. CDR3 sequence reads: CASSQTGVEAFF. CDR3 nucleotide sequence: TGTGCCAGCAGTCAGACAGGGGTTGAAGCTTTCTTT.

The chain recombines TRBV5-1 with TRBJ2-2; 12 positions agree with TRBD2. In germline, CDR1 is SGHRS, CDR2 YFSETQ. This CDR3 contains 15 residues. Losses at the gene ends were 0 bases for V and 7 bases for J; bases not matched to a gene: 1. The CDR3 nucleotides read TGCGCCAGCAGCTTGGAACTAGCGGGAGGCGGGGAGCTGTTTTTT. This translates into CASSLELAGGGELFF.

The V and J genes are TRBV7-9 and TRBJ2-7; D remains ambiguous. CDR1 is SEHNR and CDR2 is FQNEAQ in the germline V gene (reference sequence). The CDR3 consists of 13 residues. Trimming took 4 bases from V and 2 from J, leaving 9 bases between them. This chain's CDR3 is CASSSPATYEQYF. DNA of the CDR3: TGTGCCAGCAGCTCGCCAGCCACCTACGAGCAGTACTTC.

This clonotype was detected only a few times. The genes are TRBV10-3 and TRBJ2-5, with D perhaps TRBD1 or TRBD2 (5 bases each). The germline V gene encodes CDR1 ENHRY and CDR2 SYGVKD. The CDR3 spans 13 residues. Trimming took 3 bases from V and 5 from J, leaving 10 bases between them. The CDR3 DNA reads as TGTGCCATCAGTGATGAGGGACCGGAGACCCAGTACTTC. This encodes CAISDEGPETQYF.

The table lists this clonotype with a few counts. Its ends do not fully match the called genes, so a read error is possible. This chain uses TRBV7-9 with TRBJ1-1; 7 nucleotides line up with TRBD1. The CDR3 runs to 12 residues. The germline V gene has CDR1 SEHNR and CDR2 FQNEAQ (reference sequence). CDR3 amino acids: CASSLGGQDLGF. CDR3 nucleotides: TGTGCCAGCAGCTTAGGAGGACAGGACCTGGGATTT.

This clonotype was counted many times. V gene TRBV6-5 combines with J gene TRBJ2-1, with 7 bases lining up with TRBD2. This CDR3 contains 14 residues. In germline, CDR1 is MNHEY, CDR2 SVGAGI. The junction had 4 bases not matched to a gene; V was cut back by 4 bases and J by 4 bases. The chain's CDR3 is CASSFSGAYNEQFF. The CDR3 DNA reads TGTGCCAGCAGTTTCAGCGGGGCTTACAATGAGCAGTTCTTC.

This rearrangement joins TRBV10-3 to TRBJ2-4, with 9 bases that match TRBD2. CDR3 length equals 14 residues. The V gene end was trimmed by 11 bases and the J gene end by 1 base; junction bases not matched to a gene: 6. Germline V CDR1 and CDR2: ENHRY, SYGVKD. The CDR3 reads CASGTSTAKNIQYF. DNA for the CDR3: TGTGCCTCCGGGACTAGCACCGCCAAAAACATTCAGTACTTC.

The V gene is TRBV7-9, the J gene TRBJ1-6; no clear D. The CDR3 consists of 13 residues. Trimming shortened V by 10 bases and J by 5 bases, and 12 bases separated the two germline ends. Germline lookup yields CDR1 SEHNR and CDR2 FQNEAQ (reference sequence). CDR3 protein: CAINAGNNSPLHF. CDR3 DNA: TGTGCCATAAATGCGGGGAATAATTCACCCCTCCACTTT.

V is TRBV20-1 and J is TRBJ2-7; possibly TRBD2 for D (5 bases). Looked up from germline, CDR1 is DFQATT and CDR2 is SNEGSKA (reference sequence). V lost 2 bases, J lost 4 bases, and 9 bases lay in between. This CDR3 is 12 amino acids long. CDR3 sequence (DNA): TGCAGTGCTAGAAAAGGAGGTTACGAGCAGTACTTC. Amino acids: CSARKGGYEQYF.